This TCR beta chain was obtained from a study of shared clonotypes between healthy human individuals. Germline V gives CDR1 SGHDN, CDR2 FVKESK. There are 14 residues in the CDR3. Trimming stripped 4 bases from V and 8 bases from J, with 15 bases between. Using immunoSEQ multiplex PCR, the repertoire was profiled, and TCRdb retains in-frame clones only, with some absent. The sample yields some 2.4 million clones, roughly 93% seen once. Study-level results: In general, naive subsets displayed greater estimated richness than memory subsets did.

About this clone itself: The target antigen is unknown.

This sequence joins TRBV14 and TRBJ2-1; D might be TRBD2 (5 bases). The clonotype originates from a man younger than 30 in good health. Some clones in this sample may be carry-over from other donors' samples. Specimen: naive CD4+ T cells from PBMCs. Subset described: CD45RA+ positively selected. Written as DNA, the CDR3 is TGTGCCAGCAGCCCCATCGGGATCGGGGATGAGCAGTTCTTC. Amino acid sequence: CASSPIGIGDEQFF.